A selection of T cell receptor beta chains follows, all from one sample in a study of T cell responses to AZD1222 COVID-19 vaccine. Repertoires were generated with immunoSEQ multiplex PCR, while TCRdb's copy carries only in-frame clones and drops some. Of fewer than 130,000 clones listed, around 81% are singletons. The specimen comprised peripheral blood, sampled on day 0 of AZD1222 vaccination. All receptors come from an adult in good health. Each CDR3 is given with its conserved first and last residue.

V gene: TRBV15; J gene: TRBJ1-3; CDR3 protein: CATSVSYTVESTIYF
V gene: TRBV9; J gene: TRBJ2-7; CDR3 protein: CASSGRMDRNLEQYF
V gene: TRBV6-5; J gene: TRBJ2-1; CDR3 protein: CASRTDRGGYNEQFF
V gene: TRBV7-2; J gene: TRBJ2-6; CDR3 protein: CASSPATGPGANVLTF
V gene: TRBV28; J gene: TRBJ1-2; CDR3 protein: CASSSRTYGYTF
V gene: TRBV28; J gene: TRBJ1-3; CDR3 protein: CASSPTPGNTIYF
V gene: TRBV9; J gene: TRBJ2-4; CDR3 protein: CASSVDLRAKNIQYF
V gene: TRBV27; J gene: TRBJ2-7; CDR3 protein: CAGLGQGAEQYF
V gene: TRBV19; J gene: TRBJ1-2; CDR3 protein: CASSPGGHYGYTF
V gene: TRBV10-1; J gene: TRBJ2-7; CDR3 protein: CASSESDEQYF
V gene: TRBV6-6; J gene: TRBJ2-4; CDR3 protein: CASSRSSGTGTLAKNIQYF
V gene: TRBV6-5; J gene: TRBJ1-2; CDR3 protein: CASSSYVSSAGYTF
V gene: TRBV7-9; J gene: TRBJ2-7; CDR3 protein: CASSLPGSYEQYF
V gene: TRBV7-9; J gene: TRBJ1-4; CDR3 protein: CASSLGTVNEKLFF
V gene: TRBV28; J gene: TRBJ1-1; CDR3 protein: CASQEGNTEAFF
V gene: TRBV14; J gene: TRBJ2-7; CDR3 protein: CASSQELTSGKNEQYF
V gene: TRBV5-8; J gene: TRBJ2-5; CDR3 protein: CASSSLTGGEMKTQYF
V gene: TRBV27; J gene: TRBJ2-1; CDR3 protein: CASRKEGQGMNEQFF
V gene: TRBV24-1; J gene: TRBJ1-5; CDR3 protein: CATSSGGMVNQPQHF
V gene: TRBV19; J gene: TRBJ2-2; CDR3 protein: CASGRGTGELFF
V gene: TRBV2; J gene: TRBJ1-5; CDR3 protein: CASSARALGNQPQHF
V gene: TRBV28; J gene: TRBJ2-6; CDR3 protein: CASSSPGAGANVLTF
V gene: TRBV7-8; J gene: TRBJ2-2; CDR3 protein: CASSPRPGRRTGELFF
V gene: TRBV18; J gene: TRBJ2-7; CDR3 protein: CASSPTRAADEQYF
V gene: TRBV28; J gene: TRBJ2-3; CDR3 protein: CASSPGTSGETDTQYF
V gene: TRBV19; J gene: TRBJ2-1; CDR3 protein: CASTQREDEQFF
V gene: TRBV19; J gene: TRBJ2-7; CDR3 protein: CASSTRRDSRSYEQYF